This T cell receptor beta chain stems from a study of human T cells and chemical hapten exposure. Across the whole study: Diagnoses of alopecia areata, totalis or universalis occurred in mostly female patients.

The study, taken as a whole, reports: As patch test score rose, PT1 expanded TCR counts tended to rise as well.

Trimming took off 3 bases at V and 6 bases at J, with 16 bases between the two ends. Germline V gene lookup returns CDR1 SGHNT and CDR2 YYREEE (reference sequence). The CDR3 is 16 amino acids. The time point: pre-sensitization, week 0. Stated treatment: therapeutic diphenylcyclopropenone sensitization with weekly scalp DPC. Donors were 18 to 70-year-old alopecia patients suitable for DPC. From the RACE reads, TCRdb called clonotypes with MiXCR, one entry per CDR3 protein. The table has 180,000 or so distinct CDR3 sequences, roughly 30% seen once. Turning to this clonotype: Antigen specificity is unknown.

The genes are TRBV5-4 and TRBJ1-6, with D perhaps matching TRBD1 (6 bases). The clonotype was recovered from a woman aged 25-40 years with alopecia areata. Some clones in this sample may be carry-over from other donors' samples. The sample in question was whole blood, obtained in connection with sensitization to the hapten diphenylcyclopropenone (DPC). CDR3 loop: CASSSRGTNSNSPLHF. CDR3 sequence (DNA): TGTGCCAGCAGCTCGAGGGGGACTAATAGTAATTCACCCCTCCACTTT.